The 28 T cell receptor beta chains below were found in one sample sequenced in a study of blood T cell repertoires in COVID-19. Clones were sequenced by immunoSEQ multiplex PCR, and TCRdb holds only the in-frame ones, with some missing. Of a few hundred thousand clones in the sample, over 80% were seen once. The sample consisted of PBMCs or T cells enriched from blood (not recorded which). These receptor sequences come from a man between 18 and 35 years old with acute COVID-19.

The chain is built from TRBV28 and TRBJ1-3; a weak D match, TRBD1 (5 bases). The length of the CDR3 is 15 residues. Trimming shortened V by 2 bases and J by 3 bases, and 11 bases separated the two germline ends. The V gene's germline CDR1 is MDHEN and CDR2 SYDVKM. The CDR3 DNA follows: TGTGCCAGCAGTTTACTGGGGCTCGATGGAAACACCATATATTTT. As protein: CASSLLGLDGNTIYF. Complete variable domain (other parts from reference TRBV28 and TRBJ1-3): DVKVTQSSRYLVKRTGEKVFLECVQDMDHENMFWYRQDPGLGLRLIYFSYDVKMKEKGDIPEGYSVSREKKERFSLILESASTNQTSMYLCASSLLGLDGNTIYFGEGSWLTVV.

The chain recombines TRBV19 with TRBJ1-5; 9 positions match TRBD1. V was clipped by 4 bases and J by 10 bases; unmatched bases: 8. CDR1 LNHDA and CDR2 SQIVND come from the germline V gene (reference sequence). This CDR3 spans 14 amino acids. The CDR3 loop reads CASSTQGTGRPQHF. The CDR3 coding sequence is TGTGCCAGTAGTACGCAAGGGACAGGGAGACCCCAGCATTTT. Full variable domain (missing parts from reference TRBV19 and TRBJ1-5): DGGITQSPKYLFRKEGQNVTLSCEQNLNHDAMYWYRQDPGQGLRLIYYSQIVNDFQKGDIAEGYSVSREKKESFPLTVTSAQKNPTAFYLCASSTQGTGRPQHFGDGTRLSIL.

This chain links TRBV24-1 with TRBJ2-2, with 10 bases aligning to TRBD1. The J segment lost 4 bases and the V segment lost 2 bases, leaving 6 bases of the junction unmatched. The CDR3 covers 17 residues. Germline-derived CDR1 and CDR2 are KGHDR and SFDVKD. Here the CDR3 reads CATSDSRDRGLTGELFF. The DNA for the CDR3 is TGTGCCACCAGTGATTCCCGGGACAGGGGTCTCACCGGGGAGCTGTTTTTT.

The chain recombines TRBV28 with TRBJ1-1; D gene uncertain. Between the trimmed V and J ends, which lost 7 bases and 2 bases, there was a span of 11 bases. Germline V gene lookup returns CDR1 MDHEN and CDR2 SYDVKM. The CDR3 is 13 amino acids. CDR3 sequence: CASNFGANTEAFF. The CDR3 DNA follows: TGTGCCAGCAATTTCGGAGCCAACACTGAAGCTTTCTTT.

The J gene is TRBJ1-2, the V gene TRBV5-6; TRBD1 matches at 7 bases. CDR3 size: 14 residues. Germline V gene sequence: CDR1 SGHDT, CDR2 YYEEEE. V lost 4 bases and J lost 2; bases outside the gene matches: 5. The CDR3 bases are TGTGCCAGCAGCCCAGGACAGGTCAACTATGGCTACACCTTC. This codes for CASSPGQVNYGYTF.

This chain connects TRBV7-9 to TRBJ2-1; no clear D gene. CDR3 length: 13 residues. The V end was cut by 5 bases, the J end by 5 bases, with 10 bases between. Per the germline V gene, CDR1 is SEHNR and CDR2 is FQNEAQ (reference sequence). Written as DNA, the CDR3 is TGTGCCAGCAGCCCCGGGTCTGACAATGAGCAGTTCTTC. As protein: CASSPGSDNEQFF.

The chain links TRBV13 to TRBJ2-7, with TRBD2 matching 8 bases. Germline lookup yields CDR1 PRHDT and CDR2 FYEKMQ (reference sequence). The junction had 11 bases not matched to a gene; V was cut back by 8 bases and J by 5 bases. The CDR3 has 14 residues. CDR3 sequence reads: CASRARGGWDEQYF. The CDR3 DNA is TGTGCCAGCCGGGCTCGGGGGGGATGGGACGAGCAGTACTTC.

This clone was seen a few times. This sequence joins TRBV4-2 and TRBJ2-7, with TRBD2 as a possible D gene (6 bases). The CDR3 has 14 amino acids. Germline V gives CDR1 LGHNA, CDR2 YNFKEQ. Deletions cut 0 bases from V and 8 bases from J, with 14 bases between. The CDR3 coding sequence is TGTGCCAGCAGCCAAGAGGGAGGCGACGTAAAGCAGTACTTC. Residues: CASSQEGGDVKQYF.

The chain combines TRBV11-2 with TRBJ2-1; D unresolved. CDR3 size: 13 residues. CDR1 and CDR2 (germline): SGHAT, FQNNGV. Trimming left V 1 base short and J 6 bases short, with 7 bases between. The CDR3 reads CASSLALSNEQFF. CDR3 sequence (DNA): TGTGCCAGCAGCTTAGCCCTAAGCAATGAGCAGTTCTTC.

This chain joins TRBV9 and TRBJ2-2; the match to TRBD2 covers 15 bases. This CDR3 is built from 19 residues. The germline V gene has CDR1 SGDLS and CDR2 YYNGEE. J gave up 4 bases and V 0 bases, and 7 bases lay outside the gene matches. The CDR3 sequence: CASSVAWTSGRVRTGELFF. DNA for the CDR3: TGTGCCAGCAGCGTAGCCTGGACTAGCGGGAGGGTTCGCACCGGGGAGCTGTTTTTT.

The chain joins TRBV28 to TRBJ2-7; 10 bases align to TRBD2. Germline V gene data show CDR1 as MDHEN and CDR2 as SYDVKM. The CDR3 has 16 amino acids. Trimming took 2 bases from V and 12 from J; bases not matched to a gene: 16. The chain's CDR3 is CASSLTPEASGSPLYF. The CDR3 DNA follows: TGTGCCAGCAGTTTAACCCCGGAGGCTAGCGGGAGCCCCCTGTACTTC.

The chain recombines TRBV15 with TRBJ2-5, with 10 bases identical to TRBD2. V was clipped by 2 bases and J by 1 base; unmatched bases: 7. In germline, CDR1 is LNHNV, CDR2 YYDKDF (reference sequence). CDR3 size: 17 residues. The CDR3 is CATSRKAGGLIQETQYF. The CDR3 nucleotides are TGTGCCACCAGCAGAAAAGCGGGAGGGCTAATCCAAGAGACCCAGTACTTC. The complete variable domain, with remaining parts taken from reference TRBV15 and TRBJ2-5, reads DAMVIQNPRYQVTQFGKPVTLSCSQTLNHNVMYWYQQKSSQAPKLLFHYYDKDFNNEADTPDNFQSRRPNTSFCFLDIRSPGLGDTAMYLCATSRKAGGLIQETQYFGPGTRLLVL.

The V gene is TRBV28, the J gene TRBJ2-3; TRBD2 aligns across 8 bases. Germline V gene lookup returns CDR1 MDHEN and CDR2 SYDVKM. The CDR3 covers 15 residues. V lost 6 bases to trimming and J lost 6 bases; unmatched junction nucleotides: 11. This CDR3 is CASSHSGKELDTQYF. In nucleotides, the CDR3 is TGTGCCAGCAGCCATAGCGGGAAGGAACTCGATACGCAGTATTTT.

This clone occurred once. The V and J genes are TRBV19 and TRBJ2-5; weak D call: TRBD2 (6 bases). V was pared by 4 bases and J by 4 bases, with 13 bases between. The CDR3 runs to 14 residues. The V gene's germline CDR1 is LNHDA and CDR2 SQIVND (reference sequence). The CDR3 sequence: CASSKREEGETQYF. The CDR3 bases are TGTGCCAGTAGTAAGAGGGAGGAGGGAGAGACCCAGTACTTC.

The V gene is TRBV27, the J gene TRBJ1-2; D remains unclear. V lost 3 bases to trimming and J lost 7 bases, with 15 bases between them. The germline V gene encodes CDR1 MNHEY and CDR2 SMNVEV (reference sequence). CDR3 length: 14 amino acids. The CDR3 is CASSFMAEDTGYTF. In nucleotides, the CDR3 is TGTGCCAGCAGTTTCATGGCGGAGGATACTGGCTACACCTTC.

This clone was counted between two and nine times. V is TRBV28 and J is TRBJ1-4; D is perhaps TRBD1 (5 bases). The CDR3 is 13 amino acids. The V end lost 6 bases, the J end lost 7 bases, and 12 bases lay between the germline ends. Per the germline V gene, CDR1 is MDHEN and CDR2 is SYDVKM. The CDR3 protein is CASRQAFGEKLFF. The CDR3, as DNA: TGTGCCAGCAGACAGGCCTTCGGTGAAAAACTGTTTTTT.

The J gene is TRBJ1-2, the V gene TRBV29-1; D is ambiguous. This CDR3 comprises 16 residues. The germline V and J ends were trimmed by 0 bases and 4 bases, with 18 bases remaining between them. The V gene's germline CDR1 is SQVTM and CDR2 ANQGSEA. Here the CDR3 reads CSVEDFSPTLTYGYTF. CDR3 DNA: TGCAGCGTTGAAGATTTTTCCCCTACACTAACCTATGGCTACACCTTC.

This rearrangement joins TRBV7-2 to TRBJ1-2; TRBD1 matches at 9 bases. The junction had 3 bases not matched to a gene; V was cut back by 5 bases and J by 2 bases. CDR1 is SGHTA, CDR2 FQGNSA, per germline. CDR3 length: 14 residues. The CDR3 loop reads CASSLGQGNYGYTF. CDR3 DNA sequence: TGTGCCAGCAGCCTTGGACAGGGGAACTATGGCTACACCTTC.

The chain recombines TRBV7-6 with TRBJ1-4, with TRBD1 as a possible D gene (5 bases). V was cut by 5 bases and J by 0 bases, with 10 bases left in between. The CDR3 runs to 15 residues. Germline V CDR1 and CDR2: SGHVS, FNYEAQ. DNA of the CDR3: TGTGCCAGCAGCAAAACAGGTTCAACTAATGAAAAACTGTTTTTT. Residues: CASSKTGSTNEKLFF.

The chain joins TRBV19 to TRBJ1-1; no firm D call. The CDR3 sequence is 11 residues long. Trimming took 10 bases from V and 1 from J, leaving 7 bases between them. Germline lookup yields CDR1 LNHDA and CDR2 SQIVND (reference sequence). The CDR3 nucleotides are TGTGCCACCGGTCGGAACACTGAAGCTTTCTTT. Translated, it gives CATGRNTEAFF.

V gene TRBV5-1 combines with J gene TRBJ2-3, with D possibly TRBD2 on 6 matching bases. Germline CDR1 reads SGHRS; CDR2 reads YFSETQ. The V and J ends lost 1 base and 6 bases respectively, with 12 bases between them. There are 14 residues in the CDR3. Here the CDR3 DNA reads TGCGCCAGCAGCTTGTCTAGCGAAGCGGATACGCAGTATTTT. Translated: CASSLSSEADTQYF.

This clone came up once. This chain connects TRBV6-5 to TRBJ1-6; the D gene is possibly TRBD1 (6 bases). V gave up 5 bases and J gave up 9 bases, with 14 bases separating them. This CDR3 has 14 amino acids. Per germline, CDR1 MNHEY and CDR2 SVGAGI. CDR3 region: CASSNGGAVSPLHF. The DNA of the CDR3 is TGTGCCAGCAGTAATGGGGGCGCAGTTTCACCCCTCCACTTT.

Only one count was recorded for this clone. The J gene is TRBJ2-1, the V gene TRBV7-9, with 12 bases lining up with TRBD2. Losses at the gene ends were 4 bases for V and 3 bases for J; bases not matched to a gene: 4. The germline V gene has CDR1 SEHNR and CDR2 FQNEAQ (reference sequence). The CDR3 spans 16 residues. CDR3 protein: CASSSTSGRNYNEQFF. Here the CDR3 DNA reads TGTGCCAGCAGCTCGACTAGCGGGAGAAACTACAATGAGCAGTTCTTC. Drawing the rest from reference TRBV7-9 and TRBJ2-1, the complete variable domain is DTGVSQNPRHKITKRGQNVTFRCDPISEHNRLYWYRQTLGQGPEFLTYFQNEAQLEKSRLLSDRFSAERPKGSFSTLEIQRTEQGDSAMYLCASSSTSGRNYNEQFFGPGTRLTVL.

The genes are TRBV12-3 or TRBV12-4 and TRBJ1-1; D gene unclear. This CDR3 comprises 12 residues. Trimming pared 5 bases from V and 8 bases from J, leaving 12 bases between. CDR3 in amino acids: CASSPTFAEAFF. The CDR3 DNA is TGTGCCAGCAGTCCAACTTTTGCCGAAGCTTTCTTT.

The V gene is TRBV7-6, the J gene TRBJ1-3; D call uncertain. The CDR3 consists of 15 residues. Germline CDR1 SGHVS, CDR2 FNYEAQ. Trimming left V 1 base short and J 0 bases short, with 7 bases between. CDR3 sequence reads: CASSLDSGSGNTIYF. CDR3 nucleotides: TGTGCCAGCAGCTTAGACAGCGGCTCTGGAAACACCATATATTTT.

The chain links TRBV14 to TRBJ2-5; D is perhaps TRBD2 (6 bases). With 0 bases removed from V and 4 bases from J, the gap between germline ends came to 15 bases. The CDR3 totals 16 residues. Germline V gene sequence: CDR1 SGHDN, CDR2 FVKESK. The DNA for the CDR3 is TGTGCCAGCAGCCAAGATCTAGCGCTGGGCCTAGAGACCCAGTACTTC. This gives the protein CASSQDLALGLETQYF.

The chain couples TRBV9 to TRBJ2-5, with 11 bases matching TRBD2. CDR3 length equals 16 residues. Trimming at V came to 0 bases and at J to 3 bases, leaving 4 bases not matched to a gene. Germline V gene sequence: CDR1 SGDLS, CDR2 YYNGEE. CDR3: CASSVAALAGEETQYF. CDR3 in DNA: TGTGCCAGCAGCGTAGCGGCACTAGCGGGAGAAGAGACCCAGTACTTC.

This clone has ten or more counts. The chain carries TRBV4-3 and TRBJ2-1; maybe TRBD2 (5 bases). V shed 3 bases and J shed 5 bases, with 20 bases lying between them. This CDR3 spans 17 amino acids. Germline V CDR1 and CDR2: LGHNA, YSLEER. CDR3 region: CASSHRASRLGDNEQFF. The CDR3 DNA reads TGCGCCAGCAGCCATAGGGCTAGCCGCCTCGGTGACAATGAGCAGTTCTTC.